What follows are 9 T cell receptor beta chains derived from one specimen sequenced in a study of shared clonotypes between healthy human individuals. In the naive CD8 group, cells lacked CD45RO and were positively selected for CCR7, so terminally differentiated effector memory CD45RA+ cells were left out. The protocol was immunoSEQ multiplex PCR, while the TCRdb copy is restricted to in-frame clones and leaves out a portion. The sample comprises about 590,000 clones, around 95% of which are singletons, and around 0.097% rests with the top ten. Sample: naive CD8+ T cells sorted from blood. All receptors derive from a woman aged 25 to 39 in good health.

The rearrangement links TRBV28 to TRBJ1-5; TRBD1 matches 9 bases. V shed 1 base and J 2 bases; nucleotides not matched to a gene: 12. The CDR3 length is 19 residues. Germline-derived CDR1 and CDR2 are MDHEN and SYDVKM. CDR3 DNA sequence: TGTGCCAGCAGTTTATATAGGGACAGGGTTTCCTATGGCAATCAGCCCCAGCATTTT. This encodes CASSLYRDRVSYGNQPQHF.

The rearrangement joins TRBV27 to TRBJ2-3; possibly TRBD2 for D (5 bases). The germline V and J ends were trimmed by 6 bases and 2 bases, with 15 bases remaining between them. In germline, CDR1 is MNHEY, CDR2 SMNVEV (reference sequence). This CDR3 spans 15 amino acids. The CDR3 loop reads CASRILSGLTDTQYF. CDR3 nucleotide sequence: TGTGCCAGCAGAATTTTATCCGGACTCACAGATACGCAGTATTTT.

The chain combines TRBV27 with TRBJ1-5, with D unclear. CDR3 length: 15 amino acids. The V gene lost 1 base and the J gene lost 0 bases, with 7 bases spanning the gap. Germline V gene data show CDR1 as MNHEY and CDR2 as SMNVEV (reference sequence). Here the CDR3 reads CASSLFYDSNQPQHF. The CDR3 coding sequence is TGTGCCAGCAGTTTATTTTATGATAGCAATCAGCCCCAGCATTTT.

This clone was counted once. The CDR3: CASSSPGTGGLETQYF. The DNA for the CDR3 is TGTGCCAGCAGCTCACCCGGGACAGGGGGCTTAGAGACCCAGTACTTC. The chain recombines TRBV7-8 with TRBJ2-5; 12 bases align to TRBD1. Germline CDR1 SGHVS, CDR2 FQNEAQ. The CDR3 covers 16 residues. J gave up 4 bases and V 4 bases, and 7 bases lay outside the gene matches.

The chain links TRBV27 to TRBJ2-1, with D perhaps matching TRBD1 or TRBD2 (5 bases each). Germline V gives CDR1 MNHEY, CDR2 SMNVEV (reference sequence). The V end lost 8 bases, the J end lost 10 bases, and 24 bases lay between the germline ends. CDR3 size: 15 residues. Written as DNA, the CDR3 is TGTGCCAGCGCTTACTATTCGAGGGGCCCCGGAGAGCAGTTCTTC. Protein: CASAYYSRGPGEQFF.

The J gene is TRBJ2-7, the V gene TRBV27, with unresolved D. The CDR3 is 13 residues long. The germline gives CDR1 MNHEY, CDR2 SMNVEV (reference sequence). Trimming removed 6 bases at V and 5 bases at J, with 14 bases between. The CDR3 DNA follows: TGTGCCAGCAGAGACGGACGGTCCGACGAGCAGTACTTC. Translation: CASRDGRSDEQYF.

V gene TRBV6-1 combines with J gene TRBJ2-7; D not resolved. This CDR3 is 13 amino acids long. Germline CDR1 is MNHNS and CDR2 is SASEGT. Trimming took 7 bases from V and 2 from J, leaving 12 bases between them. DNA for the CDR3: TGTGCCAGCACGTCAAGGCTGACCTACGAGCAGTACTTC. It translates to CASTSRLTYEQYF.

CDR3 amino acids: CASSELGTSGINEQYF. CDR3 sequence (DNA): TGTGCCAGCAGTGAATTAGGGACTAGCGGGATTAACGAGCAGTACTTC. The chain recombines TRBV2 with TRBJ2-7; 13 bases align to TRBD2. Germline V gives CDR1 SNHLY, CDR2 FYNNEI. V gave up 2 bases and J gave up 5 bases; unmatched junction bases: 6. This CDR3 comprises 16 residues.

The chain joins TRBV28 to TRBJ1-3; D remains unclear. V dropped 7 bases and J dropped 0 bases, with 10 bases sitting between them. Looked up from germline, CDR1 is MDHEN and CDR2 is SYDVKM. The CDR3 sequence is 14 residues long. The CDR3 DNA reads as TGTGCCAGCAAAGCAGCTAGCTCTGGAAACACCATATATTTT. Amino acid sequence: CASKAASSGNTIYF.